The 20 T cell receptor beta chains below come from one sample, sequenced in a study of cytomegalovirus exposure and HLA in healthy donors. Amplification used 60 Vbeta primers and 13 Jbeta primers. Libraries were prepared by immunoSEQ multiplex PCR; TCRdb keeps only in-frame clonotypes and omits some of them. The table lists around 100,000 clones, with 5.5% to 8% in the top ten. The sequenced material came from PBMCs. Source of these receptors: a man aged 40-49 years in good health and CMV-seropositive.

The chain combines TRBV27 with TRBJ2-5, with 7 bases that match TRBD1. This CDR3 spans 15 amino acids. Germline CDR1 MNHEY, CDR2 SMNVEV (reference sequence). Trimming cost V 7 bases and J 0 bases; bases outside gene matches: 8. CDR3 in amino acids: CASTPTGSYQETQYF. The CDR3 DNA reads TGTGCCAGCACCCCGACAGGGTCCTACCAAGAGACCCAGTACTTC.

The chain combines TRBV27 with TRBJ2-1, with TRBD2 identical over 8 bases. Looked up from germline, CDR1 is MNHEY and CDR2 is SMNVEV (reference sequence). The V segment lost 8 bases and the J segment 6 bases; nucleotides outside the gene matches: 12. The CDR3 length is 15 residues. CDR3 in DNA: TGTGCCAGCCATAGAGACGGACTAGCAGGCAATGAGCAGTTCTTC. Translation: CASHRDGLAGNEQFF.

The CDR3 DNA is TGCAGCGTTGAAACCTCCCGCGGCGCAGGGGACGGGGAGCTGTTTTTT. It codes for CSVETSRGAGDGELFF. The chain has TRBV29-1 and TRBJ2-2; weak D call: TRBD1 (6 bases). CDR1 and CDR2 from the germline V gene are SQVTM and ANQGSEA. V dropped 2 bases and J dropped 7 bases, with 20 bases sitting between them. This CDR3 contains 16 residues.

The chain is built from TRBV11-1 and TRBJ1-1; 9 positions match TRBD1. The CDR3 contains 14 residues. The germline CDR1 and CDR2 sequences are SGHAT and FQDESV (reference sequence). After removal of 5 bases from V and 1 base from J, the junction contained 2 bases not matched to a gene. CDR3 coding DNA: TGTGCCAGCAGCAGGGGACAGGGGAACACTGAAGCTTTCTTT. The encoded protein is CASSRGQGNTEAFF.

The genes are TRBV28 and TRBJ2-1; 9 positions match TRBD1. V was pared by 2 bases and J by 4 bases, with 6 bases of the junction left unmatched. This CDR3 spans 16 amino acids. Germline V gene data show CDR1 as MDHEN and CDR2 as SYDVKM. The CDR3 is CASSLGTGLGYNEQFF. The CDR3 DNA is TGTGCCAGCAGTTTAGGGACAGGGCTGGGTTACAATGAGCAGTTCTTC.

This chain joins TRBV5-1 and TRBJ1-1; 11 nucleotides line up with TRBD1. CDR1 is SGHRS and CDR2 is YFSETQ in the germline V gene. The junction had 5 bases not matched to a gene; V was cut back by 0 bases and J by 1 base. The CDR3 has 17 amino acids. This chain's CDR3 is CASSLGGTGGGNTEAFF. The CDR3 bases are TGCGCCAGCAGCTTGGGAGGGACAGGGGGGGGGAACACTGAAGCTTTCTTT.

This chain uses TRBV27 with TRBJ2-2, with TRBD2 identical over 7 bases. The junction had 9 bases not matched to a gene; V was cut back by 2 bases and J by 3 bases. The CDR3 runs to 17 residues. Germline assignment: CDR1 MNHEY and CDR2 SMNVEV (reference sequence). The CDR3 spells CASSLSPSGHDTGELFF. CDR3 nucleotide sequence: TGTGCCAGCAGTTTAAGTCCTAGCGGCCATGACACCGGGGAGCTGTTTTTT.

V gene TRBV5-1 combines with J gene TRBJ2-3, with a tentative D call TRBD2 (6 bases). Germline V gives CDR1 SGHRS, CDR2 YFSETQ. V was trimmed by 4 bases and J by 3 bases, leaving 9 bases between them. The CDR3 is 13 amino acids. CDR3 region: CASSPGTTDTQYF. CDR3 coding DNA: TGCGCCAGCAGCCCGGGGACTACAGATACGCAGTATTTT. Supplemented by reference TRBV5-1 and TRBJ2-3, the full variable domain reads KAGVTQTPRYLIKTRGQQVTLSCSPISGHRSVSWYQQTPGQGLQFLFEYFSETQRNKGNFPGRFSGRQFSNSRSEMNVSTLELGDSALYLCASSPGTTDTQYFGPGTRLTVL.

The chain couples TRBV27 to TRBJ2-1; 8 positions agree with TRBD1. J was trimmed by 2 bases and V by 4 bases; bases with no gene match: 7. This CDR3 region has 16 residues. Germline V gene sequence: CDR1 MNHEY, CDR2 SMNVEV (reference sequence). In DNA, the CDR3 is TGTGCCAGCAGTTATAGACAGGGGACCCCCTACAATGAGCAGTTCTTC. Its translation: CASSYRQGTPYNEQFF.

The V gene is TRBV25-1, the J gene TRBJ2-7; D perhaps matches TRBD2 (5 bases). V lost 3 bases and J lost 1, with 16 bases in between. The CDR3 covers 16 residues. The germline V gene encodes CDR1 MGHDK and CDR2 SYGVNS. The DNA of the CDR3 is TGTGCCAGCAGTGACCCGAACAGACTACAGTCCTACGAGCAGTACTTC. Encoded protein: CASSDPNRLQSYEQYF.

The chain links TRBV28 to TRBJ2-7, with 8 bases lining up with TRBD2. CDR1 is MDHEN, CDR2 SYDVKM, per germline. Germline trimming cut 7 bases from V and 4 bases from J; bases unmatched to any gene: 15. The CDR3 is 16 amino acids. This chain's CDR3 is CASTGPQRGGSYEQYF. The CDR3 nucleotides are TGTGCCAGCACTGGCCCCCAACGGGGGGGATCTTACGAGCAGTACTTC.

Concerning this clone itself: Other nucleotide sequences from this sample produce the same CDR3. This chain uses TRBV20-1 with TRBJ2-4, with D tentatively TRBD1 (5 bases). Germline V gene lookup returns CDR1 DFQATT and CDR2 SNEGSKA (reference sequence). V lost 6 bases to trimming and J lost 14 bases, with 14 bases between them. This CDR3 comprises 10 residues. The CDR3 is CSAPLDREYF. CDR3 nucleotide sequence: TGCAGTGCCCCCCTTGACAGAGAGTACTTC.

This chain joins TRBV25-1 and TRBJ2-3, with a tentative D call TRBD1 (5 bases). The CDR3 totals 15 residues. V shed 3 bases and J shed 4 bases, with 14 bases lying between them. Germline assignment: CDR1 MGHDK and CDR2 SYGVNS. The CDR3 loop reads CASSDWRTQADTQYF. The CDR3 nucleotides read TGTGCCAGCAGTGATTGGCGGACACAAGCAGATACGCAGTATTTT.

V is TRBV2 and J is TRBJ2-4; 11 nucleotides match TRBD1. Germline-derived CDR1 and CDR2 are SNHLY and FYNNEI. The CDR3 runs 14 residues. Losses at the gene ends were 8 bases for V and 8 bases for J; bases not matched to a gene: 8. The CDR3: CASRADRGPDIQYF. DNA for the CDR3: TGTGCCAGCCGGGCGGACAGGGGGCCGGACATTCAGTACTTC.

J is TRBJ2-1 and V is TRBV4-1, with 9 bases identical to TRBD2. The CDR3 covers 16 residues. Per germline, CDR1 MGHRA and CDR2 YSYEKL. The junction had 9 bases not matched to a gene; V was cut back by 4 bases and J by 5 bases. The CDR3 loop is CASSRVLAGSNNEQFF. CDR3 sequence (DNA): TGCGCCAGCAGCCGGGTTCTAGCGGGATCTAACAATGAGCAGTTCTTC.

J is TRBJ2-7 and V is TRBV2, with 10 bases lining up with TRBD1. The V gene end was trimmed by 10 bases and the J gene end by 3 bases; junction bases not matched to a gene: 15. Germline lookup yields CDR1 SNHLY and CDR2 FYNNEI. The CDR3 loop spans 16 amino acids. CDR3 sequence: CAILRSPGTGDYEQYF. The CDR3 DNA reads as TGTGCCATCCTCCGGTCGCCCGGGACAGGGGACTACGAGCAGTACTTC.

The chain recombines TRBV5-6 with TRBJ1-2; D is uncertain. The germline V and J ends were trimmed by 4 bases and 3 bases, with 13 bases remaining between them. Germline values: CDR1 SGHDT, CDR2 YYEEEE. The CDR3 length is 14 residues. CDR3 bases: TGTGCCAGCAGCCCCGACACAATTGACTATGGCTACACCTTC. It yields the protein CASSPDTIDYGYTF.

The chain joins TRBV28 to TRBJ1-4; D possibly corresponds to TRBD1 (5 bases). V lost 7 bases and J 5 bases, leaving 11 bases between the germline ends. Germline assignment: CDR1 MDHEN and CDR2 SYDVKM. The CDR3 is made up of 13 amino acids. The CDR3 is CASTPGWNEKLFF. In nucleotides, the CDR3 is TGTGCCAGCACCCCAGGGTGGAATGAAAAACTGTTTTTT.

V usage is TRBV7-6 and J usage is TRBJ2-7; TRBD1 agrees at 10 bases. From germline, CDR1 is SGHVS and CDR2 FNYEAQ. V shed 2 bases and J 2 bases; nucleotides not matched to a gene: 6. CDR3 length equals 16 residues. CDR3 region: CASSLSPGQGTYEQYF. The CDR3 DNA follows: TGTGCCAGCAGCTTAAGTCCGGGACAGGGGACCTACGAGCAGTACTTC.

The chain is built from TRBV9 and TRBJ2-3, with TRBD2 matching 9 bases. This CDR3 is 14 amino acids long. Per germline, CDR1 SGDLS and CDR2 YYNGEE. V lost 2 bases and J lost 5; bases outside the gene matches: 3. The CDR3 sequence is CASSVIAGEDTQYF. The DNA for the CDR3 is TGTGCCAGCAGCGTTATAGCGGGAGAAGATACGCAGTATTTT.